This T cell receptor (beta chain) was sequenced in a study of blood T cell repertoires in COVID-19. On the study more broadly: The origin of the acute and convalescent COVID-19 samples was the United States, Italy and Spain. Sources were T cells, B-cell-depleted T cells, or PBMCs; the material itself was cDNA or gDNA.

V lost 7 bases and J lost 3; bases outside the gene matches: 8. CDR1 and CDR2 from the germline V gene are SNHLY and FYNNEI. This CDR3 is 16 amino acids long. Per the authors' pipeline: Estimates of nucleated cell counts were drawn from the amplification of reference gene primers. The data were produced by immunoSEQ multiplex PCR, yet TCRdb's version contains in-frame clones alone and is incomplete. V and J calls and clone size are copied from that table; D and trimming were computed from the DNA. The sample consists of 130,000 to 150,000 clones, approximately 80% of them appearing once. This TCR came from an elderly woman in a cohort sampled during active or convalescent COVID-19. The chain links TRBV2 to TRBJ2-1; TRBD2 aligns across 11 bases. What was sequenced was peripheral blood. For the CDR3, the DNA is TGTGCCAGCATGGGGGCAACTAGCGGGAGCTACAATGAGCAGTTCTTC. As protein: CASMGATSGSYNEQFF.